The clone carrying this T cell receptor (beta chain) appeared a single time. Sequencing was performed with immunoSEQ multiplex PCR; in TCRdb, only in-frame clones are kept and a portion is missing. The sample carries 500,000 to 850,000 clones, approximately 87% recorded once. CDR1 and CDR2 from the germline V gene are SGHTS and YDEGEE. This CDR3 spans 9 amino acids. The V and J ends lost 4 bases and 11 bases respectively, with 6 bases between them. This sample was included in a study of shared T cell receptors in the human thymus. These records were also assigned to another study, of human thymus T cells. Per that paper: Having corrective surgery for congenital heart defects, healthy Finnish infants were the ones who donated. The thymus tissue came from resections taken during corrective heart surgery. Across thymic and blood repertoires, the usage of V and J genes appeared to be biased. Overlap was high between thymic repertoires from unrelated individuals, as reported in related research.

The sample was thymocytes. This clonotype originated in a boy in the first two years of life with a congenital heart defect. The gene calls are TRBV5-8 and TRBJ1-1; unclear D gene. This CDR3 reads CASSRGAFF. The CDR3 DNA is TGTGCCAGCAGCCGAGGCGCTTTCTTT.